A selection of T cell receptor beta chains follows, all from one sample in a study of blood T cell repertoires in COVID-19. Using immunoSEQ multiplex PCR, the repertoire was profiled, and TCRdb retains in-frame clones only, with some absent. The sample shows about 260,000 clones, over 65% of them seen only once. The sample comprised peripheral blood. The receptors were gathered from a man in his 60s who had recovered from COVID-19. The CDR3 runs from the conserved cysteine through the conserved F or W. The order of the fields is J gene, V gene, clone size, D gene, CDR3 DNA, CDR3 protein. A D gene is named only where the DNA matches it firmly. Only some rows state a clone size, as once, few, many or a class for expanded clones.

>TRBJ2-3|TRBV29-1|few|-
TGCAGCGCCGGCGGAGGCAGGGGGGCTATCGACACAGATACGCAGTATTTT
CSAGGGRGAIDTDTQYF
>TRBJ2-3|TRBV5-6|-|TRBD1
TGTGCCAGCAGCTCGTCTAAGGACAGGGTGGTAGATACGCAGTATTTT
CASSSSKDRVVDTQYF
>TRBJ2-2|TRBV27|-|TRBD2
TGTGCCAGCACCAAAATGGGGGGGGTGAACACCGGGGAGCTGTTTTTT
CASTKMGGVNTGELFF
>TRBJ2-1|TRBV5-1|-|TRBD1
TGCGCCAGCAGCGGATACCGGGACAGGAGCTCCTACAATGAGCAGTTCTTC
CASSGYRDRSSYNEQFF
>TRBJ2-1|TRBV12-3/TRBV12-4|once|-
TGTGCCAGCAGTCCCCTTAATGAGCAGTTCTTC
CASSPLNEQFF
>TRBJ2-1|TRBV19|-|-
TGTGCCAGTAGTCGATGGGCGTCTTCCTACAATGAGCAGTTCTTC
CASSRWASSYNEQFF
>TRBJ2-3|TRBV6-2/TRBV6-3|-|TRBD1
TGTGCCAGCAGCCCCGTAAGACAGGGGGCCAGCGATACGCAGTATTTT
CASSPVRQGASDTQYF
>TRBJ2-4|TRBV3-1/TRBV3-2|-|TRBD2
TGTGCCAGCAGCCAACTAGCGGGGGGGCCCCCCAAAAACATTCAGTACTTC
CASSQLAGGPPKNIQYF
>TRBJ2-2|TRBV14|-|TRBD2
TGTGCCAGCAGCCAGGGGATAGCGGGAACGAACACCGGGGAGCTGTTTTTT
CASSQGIAGTNTGELFF
>TRBJ2-1|TRBV6-5|-|TRBD2
TGTGCCAGCAGTCGAACTAGCGGGAGAGTTGAGCAGTTCTTC
CASSRTSGRVEQFF
>TRBJ1-2|TRBV2|-|TRBD1
TGTGCCAGCAATCAGGACAGGGCGGGCTATGGCTACACCTTC
CASNQDRAGYGYTF
>TRBJ2-1|TRBV7-3|-|TRBD1
TGTGCCAGCAGCTTAACACAGGGGGCCTACAATGAGCAGTTCTTC
CASSLTQGAYNEQFF
>TRBJ2-7|TRBV30|-|TRBD1
TGTGCCTGCCCCAGGGGGCCTGGGGGCGAGCAGTACTTC
CACPRGPGGEQYF
>TRBJ2-2|TRBV7-9|-|-
TGTGCCAGCAGCTTAGCGGTAACTCAACTAAACACCGGGGAGCTGTTTTTT
CASSLAVTQLNTGELFF
>TRBJ1-3|TRBV24-1|-|-
TGTGCCACCAGTGATTCCGGGAAAACTGGAAACACCATATATTTT
CATSDSGKTGNTIYF
>TRBJ1-6|TRBV4-1|-|TRBD1
TGCGCCAGCAGCCAAGAGGGGACAGGGGTTTCACCCCTCCACTTT
CASSQEGTGVSPLHF
>TRBJ1-2|TRBV3-1/TRBV3-2|-|-
TGTGCCAGCAGCCAAGATTTGTATATGAGCGGCTACACCTTC
CASSQDLYMSGYTF
>TRBJ2-1|TRBV10-1|-|TRBD2
TGCGCCAGCAGTGATGCGGGAGGGGTCTCCTACAATGAGCAGTTCTTC
CASSDAGGVSYNEQFF
>TRBJ2-1|TRBV9|-|-
TGTGCCAGCAGCGCGCTAAACTACAATGAGCAGTTCTTC
CASSALNYNEQFF
>TRBJ2-7|TRBV10-3|-|-
TGTGCCATCAGTCCGTCCTACGAGCAGTACTTC
CAISPSYEQYF
>TRBJ2-5|TRBV5-1|-|-
TGCGCCAGCAGCTTGGGTCAGGGGCTGGAGACCCAGTACTTC
CASSLGQGLETQYF
>TRBJ1-1|TRBV5-1|-|TRBD1
TGCGCCAGCAGCCCAAGACAGGGTGGGACTGAAGCTTTCTTT
CASSPRQGGTEAFF
>TRBJ1-6|TRBV19|-|TRBD1
TGTGCCAGTAGTTTCGGACAGGGGGAGCGTAATTCACCCCTCCACTTT
CASSFGQGERNSPLHF
>TRBJ1-1|TRBV14|-|-
TGTGCCAGCAGCCAACAGGGTTACACTGAAGCTTTCTTT
CASSQQGYTEAFF
>TRBJ2-7|TRBV12-5|-|TRBD2
TGTGCTAGTGGTTTGGCACCACTAGCGGGAGGGCCCGGCGAGCAGTACTTC
CASGLAPLAGGPGEQYF
>TRBJ1-3|TRBV4-1|-|TRBD1
TGCGCCAGCAGCGGCCGGAGGACAGGGTTGGGTAACACCATATATTTT
CASSGRRTGLGNTIYF
>TRBJ1-3|TRBV4-1|-|TRBD1
TGCGCCAGCAGCCCATGGGGACAGGGGGCCAGTGGTGGGACTGGAAACACCATATATTTT
CASSPWGQGASGGTGNTIYF
>TRBJ2-2|TRBV9|-|-
TGTGCCAGCAGCGTACTAAACGGTCTGGCCGGGGAGCTGTTTTTT
CASSVLNGLAGELFF
>TRBJ2-7|TRBV5-6|-|-
TGTGCCAGCAGCTTGGGAGCCGGACATAGCTCCTACGAGCAGTACTTC
CASSLGAGHSSYEQYF
>TRBJ1-1|TRBV2|-|-
TGTGCCCCAGGCGGCAGGGCAAGGAATGAAGCTTTCTTT
CAPGGRARNEAFF
>TRBJ2-5|TRBV5-1|-|TRBD2
TGCGCCAGCAGCTTCTCTAGCGGGGGCGGGGAGACCCAGTACTTC
CASSFSSGGGETQYF
>TRBJ2-5|TRBV3-1/TRBV3-2|-|TRBD2
TGTGCCAGCAGCCAAGATGTCAGCGGGACTGAGACCCAGTACTTC
CASSQDVSGTETQYF
>TRBJ2-1|TRBV1|-|-
TGCACCAGCAGCCTAGCGGGGGGATTCTCCTACAATGAGCAGTTCTTC
CTSSLAGGFSYNEQFF
>TRBJ1-1|TRBV5-1|-|-
TGCGCCAGCAGCCCCAGAGGCTCCGGGGAGACTGAAGCTTTCTTT
CASSPRGSGETEAFF
>TRBJ1-2|TRBV10-3|once|TRBD1
TGTGCCATCAGTGAGATCGATCCGGGACAGGGGATAAGTGGCTACACCTTC
CAISEIDPGQGISGYTF